The 21 T cell receptor beta chains listed next were all sequenced from one sample in a study of blood T cell repertoires in COVID-19. Only in-frame clones appear in the TCRdb table, and some are missing; sequencing was by immunoSEQ multiplex PCR. The sample consists of about 120,000 clones, approximately 81% of them appearing once. Source material: peripheral blood. These receptors all stem from a man aged 60 to 75 with acute or convalescent COVID-19.

In its sample, this clone was seen a few times. The rearrangement joins TRBV5-1 to TRBJ1-4, with TRBD1 identical over 8 bases. Germline loops: CDR1 SGHRS, CDR2 YFSETQ. The length of the CDR3 is 14 residues. Germline trimming cut 4 bases from V and 6 bases from J; bases unmatched to any gene: 5. CDR3 sequence (DNA): TGCGCCAGCAGCCCAGGGGGCTGGGATGAAAAACTGTTTTTT. Translating it yields CASSPGGWDEKLFF.

The gene calls are TRBV2 and TRBJ2-2; the match to TRBD2 covers 7 bases. This CDR3 spans 14 amino acids. V lost 8 bases to trimming and J lost 2 bases; unmatched junction nucleotides: 5. Germline loops: CDR1 SNHLY, CDR2 FYNNEI. CDR3 protein: CASAGVTNTGELFF. CDR3 sequence (DNA): TGTGCCAGCGCGGGGGTAACAAACACCGGGGAGCTGTTTTTT. Full variable domain (remainder filled in from reference TRBV2 and TRBJ2-2): EPEVTQTPSHQVTQMGQEVILRCVPISNHLYFYWYRQILGQKVEFLVSFYNNEISEKSEIFDDQFSVERPDGSNFTLKIRSTKLEDSAMYFCASAGVTNTGELFFGEGSRLTVL.

This clone was seen a single time. For the CDR3, the DNA is TGTGCCTGGAGTGACGGGGGACCCTATGGCTACACCTTC. This translates into CAWSDGGPYGYTF. The chain combines TRBV30 with TRBJ1-2; the D gene is possibly TRBD1 (5 bases). Per the germline V gene, CDR1 is GTSNPN and CDR2 is SVGIG (reference sequence). The V gene lost 1 base and the J gene lost 4 bases, with 10 bases spanning the gap. This CDR3 spans 13 amino acids.

The chain uses TRBV6-5 and TRBJ1-2, with 7 bases fitting TRBD1. The V segment lost 7 bases and the J segment 5 bases; nucleotides outside the gene matches: 7. Looked up from germline, CDR1 is MNHEY and CDR2 is SVGAGI. This CDR3 comprises 13 residues. In DNA form, the CDR3 reads TGTGCCAGCACCGACAGGGTAGGGTATGGCTACACCTTC. Translation gives CASTDRVGYGYTF.

The chain has TRBV5-1 and TRBJ2-5; 9 nucleotides match TRBD2. This CDR3 contains 15 residues. Germline V gene lookup returns CDR1 SGHRS and CDR2 YFSETQ. Trimming took 4 bases from V and 5 from J; bases not matched to a gene: 9. The CDR3 region has the DNA TGCGCCAGCAGCACTTTTAGCGGGAGTTCGGAGACCCAGTACTTC. This gives the protein CASSTFSGSSETQYF.

The J gene is TRBJ1-2, the V gene TRBV9, with unresolved D. The CDR3 spans 15 residues. V lost 0 bases and J 1 base, leaving 10 bases between the germline ends. Germline CDR1 SGDLS, CDR2 YYNGEE. As DNA, the CDR3 is TGTGCCAGCAGCGTAGGCGGGTGGAGTAACTATGGCTACACCTTC. Residues: CASSVGGWSNYGYTF. The complete variable domain, with remaining parts taken from reference TRBV9 and TRBJ1-2, reads DSGVTQTPKHLITATGQRVTLRCSPRSGDLSVYWYQQSLDQGLQFLIQYYNGEERAKGNILERFSAQQFPDLHSELNLSSLELGDSALYFCASSVGGWSNYGYTFGSGTRLTVV.

This clone has a handful of counts. The V gene is TRBV3-1 (or the pseudogene TRBV3-2), the J gene TRBJ1-1, with 9 nucleotides matching TRBD1. V was clipped by 1 base and J by 7 bases; unmatched bases: 13. This CDR3 has 17 amino acids. The germline CDR1 and CDR2 sequences are LGHDT and YNNKEL (reference sequence). The CDR3, as DNA: TGTGCCAGCAGCCAAGTCGTGAGGGGACAGGGCTCCCTTGAAGCTTTCTTT. Amino acid sequence: CASSQVVRGQGSLEAFF.

The chain uses TRBV11-2 and TRBJ1-6; weak D call: TRBD1 (5 bases). Germline CDR1 reads SGHAT; CDR2 reads FQNNGV. The V end was cut by 5 bases, the J end by 7 bases, with 15 bases between. This CDR3 is 15 amino acids long. The CDR3 nucleotides are TGTGCCAGCAGCCCCGGGGGAGGTAGAAATTCACCCCTCCACTTT. Amino acids: CASSPGGGRNSPLHF.

This clone was counted many times. This rearrangement joins TRBV30 to TRBJ2-7; 8 positions agree with TRBD1. Germline values: CDR1 GTSNPN, CDR2 SVGIG (reference sequence). The CDR3 length is 13 residues. V gave up 4 bases and J gave up 3 bases; unmatched junction bases: 5. The CDR3 here is CAWMGDRGYEQYF. The CDR3 bases are TGTGCCTGGATGGGCGACAGGGGCTACGAGCAGTACTTC.

As DNA, the CDR3 is TGTGCCACCAGTGGCGACGGGACACCCGGAGAGTACTATGGCTACACCTTC. It yields the protein CATSGDGTPGEYYGYTF. The chain links TRBV24-1 to TRBJ1-2, with D perhaps matching TRBD1 (6 bases). V was trimmed by 5 bases and J by 3 bases, leaving 21 bases between them. CDR1 KGHDR and CDR2 SFDVKD come from the germline V gene. The CDR3 spans 17 residues.

This chain connects TRBV7-9 to TRBJ1-1; D may be TRBD1 (5 bases). V was clipped by 5 bases and J by 3 bases, with 13 bases between them. This CDR3 is 14 amino acids long. Germline V gene lookup returns CDR1 SEHNR and CDR2 FQNEAQ (reference sequence). The CDR3 here is CASSRPGKHTEAFF. In DNA form, the CDR3 reads TGTGCCAGCAGCCGTCCAGGGAAACACACTGAAGCTTTCTTT.

The chain has TRBV21-1 and TRBJ2-1; the table's D call, TRBD1, has no DNA check behind it. TRBV21-1 constitutes a pseudogene. The CDR3 has 15 residues. CDR3 DNA: TGTGCCAGCAGCAAAATGACAGGGGCCTACAATGAGCAGTTCTTC. Amino acid sequence: CASSKMTGAYNEQFF.

The chain combines TRBV9 with TRBJ1-4; D uncertain. Deletions cut 3 bases from V and 7 bases from J, with 16 bases between. Per the germline V gene, CDR1 is SGDLS and CDR2 is YYNGEE. The CDR3 sequence is 15 residues long. The CDR3, as DNA: TGTGCCAGCAGCGGGCACTCCGGGGATGGTGAAAAACTGTTTTTT. Amino acids: CASSGHSGDGEKLFF.

The chain employs TRBV3-1 (or the pseudogene TRBV3-2) and TRBJ1-2; TRBD1 is a possible D gene (6 bases). This CDR3 contains 13 residues. Germline V gives CDR1 LGHDT, CDR2 YNNKEL (reference sequence). V was cut by 4 bases and J by 7 bases, with 13 bases left in between. The CDR3 spells CASSPNAGVGYTF. DNA of the CDR3: TGTGCCAGCAGCCCTAACGCAGGGGTTGGCTACACCTTC.

This chain links TRBV5-6 with TRBJ1-5; 8 positions agree with TRBD1. V shed 1 base, J shed 2 bases, and the junction held 8 bases outside the gene matches. This CDR3 is built from 17 residues. Germline V lookup: CDR1 SGHDT, CDR2 YYEEEE. CDR3 nucleotide sequence: TGTGCCAGCAGCTTGAGGGCAGGGGGCAGGGGCAATCAGCCCCAGCATTTT. Translating it yields CASSLRAGGRGNQPQHF.

V gene TRBV7-3 combines with J gene TRBJ2-2; D is ambiguous. V gave up 0 bases and J gave up 2 bases, with 4 bases separating them. This CDR3 region has 14 residues. Per germline, CDR1 SGHTA and CDR2 FQGTGA. The CDR3 DNA sequence: TGTGCCAGCAGCTTAACTAGTAACACCGGGGAGCTGTTTTTT. Its translation is CASSLTSNTGELFF.

This clone was found a few times. Relative to the germline gene, one junction end is altered; a read error may explain this. The rearrangement links TRBV6-1 to TRBJ1-2, with 7 bases fitting TRBD1. The CDR3 is 13 amino acids. Germline-derived CDR1 and CDR2 are MNHNS and SASEGT. CDR3 coding DNA: TGTGCCAGCAGAGAAGGGGGCGCCTATGGCTACACCTTC. Translated: CASREGGAYGYTF.

The CDR3 region has the DNA TGTGCCAGCTCACCAGGGGGGACAGGGCCCCTCGAGCAGTACTTC. Translating gives CASSPGGTGPLEQYF. The chain employs TRBV18 and TRBJ2-7; 9 bases are shared with TRBD1. This CDR3 region has 15 residues. Losses at the gene ends were 2 bases for V and 6 bases for J; bases not matched to a gene: 8. CDR1 KGHSH and CDR2 LQKENI come from the germline V gene.

V gene TRBV25-1 combines with J gene TRBJ2-6; the match to TRBD1 covers 10 bases. The V gene end was trimmed by 4 bases and the J gene end by 1 base; junction bases not matched to a gene: 4. This CDR3 region has 17 residues. The V gene's germline CDR1 is MGHDK and CDR2 SYGVNS. The CDR3 bases are TGTGCCAGCAGTGGGACAGGGGGTACTTCTGGGGCCAACGTCCTGACTTTC. Protein sequence: CASSGTGGTSGANVLTF.

This clone was recorded a few times. For the CDR3, the DNA is TGCAGCGTTACGACAGGGGGATATGGCTACACCTTC. The encoded protein is CSVTTGGYGYTF. J is TRBJ1-2 and V is TRBV29-1; the match to TRBD1 covers 9 bases. The CDR3 spans 12 residues. The trim removed 5 bases at V and 5 bases at J, leaving 3 bases unmatched. Germline V gene data show CDR1 as SQVTM and CDR2 as ANQGSEA.

J is TRBJ2-2 and V is TRBV10-2; D gene uncertain. V gave up 1 base and J gave up 4 bases, with 10 bases separating them. The CDR3 consists of 15 residues. Per the germline V gene, CDR1 is WSHSY and CDR2 is SAAADI. The CDR3 spells CASSEFPGGTGELFF. The CDR3 DNA reads TGCGCCAGCAGTGAGTTCCCGGGTGGCACCGGGGAGCTGTTTTTT.